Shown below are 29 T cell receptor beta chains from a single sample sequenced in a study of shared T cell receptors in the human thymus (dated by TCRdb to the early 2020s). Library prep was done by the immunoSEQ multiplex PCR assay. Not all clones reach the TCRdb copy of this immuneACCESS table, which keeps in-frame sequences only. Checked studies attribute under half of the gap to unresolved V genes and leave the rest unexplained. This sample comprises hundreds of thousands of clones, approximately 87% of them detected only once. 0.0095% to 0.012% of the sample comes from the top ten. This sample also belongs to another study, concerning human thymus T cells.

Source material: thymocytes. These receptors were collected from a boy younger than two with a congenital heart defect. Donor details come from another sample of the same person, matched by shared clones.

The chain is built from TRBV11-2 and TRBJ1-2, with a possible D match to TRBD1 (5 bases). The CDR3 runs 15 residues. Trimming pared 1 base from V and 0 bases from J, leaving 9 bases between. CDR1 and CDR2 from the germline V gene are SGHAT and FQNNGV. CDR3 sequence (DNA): TGTGCCAGCAGCTTAGTTGGGGCGGCTAACTATGGCTACACCTTC. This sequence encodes CASSLVGAANYGYTF. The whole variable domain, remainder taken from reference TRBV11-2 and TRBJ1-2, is EAGVAQSPRYKIIEKRQSVAFWCNPISGHATLYWYQQILGQGPKLLIQFQNNGVVDDSQLPKDRFSAERLKGVDSTLKIQPAKLEDSAVYLCASSLVGAANYGYTFGSGTRLTVV.

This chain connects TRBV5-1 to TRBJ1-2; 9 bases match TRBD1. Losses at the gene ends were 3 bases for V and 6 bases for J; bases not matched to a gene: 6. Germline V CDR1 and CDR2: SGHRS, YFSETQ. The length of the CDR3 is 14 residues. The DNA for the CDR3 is TGCGCCAGCAGCTGGACAGGGGTGCGAGATGGCTACACCTTC. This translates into CASSWTGVRDGYTF.

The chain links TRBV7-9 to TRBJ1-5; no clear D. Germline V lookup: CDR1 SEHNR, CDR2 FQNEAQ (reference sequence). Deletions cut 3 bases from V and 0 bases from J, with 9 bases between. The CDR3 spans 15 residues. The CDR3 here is CASSFGPDSNQPQHF. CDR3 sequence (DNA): TGTGCCAGCAGCTTTGGGCCCGATAGCAATCAGCCCCAGCATTTT.

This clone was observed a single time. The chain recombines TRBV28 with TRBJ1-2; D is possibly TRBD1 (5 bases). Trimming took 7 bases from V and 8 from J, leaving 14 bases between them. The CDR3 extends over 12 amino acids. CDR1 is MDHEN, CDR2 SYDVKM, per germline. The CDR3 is CASTPTGGGYTF. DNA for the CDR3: TGTGCCAGCACCCCAACAGGTGGAGGCTACACCTTC.

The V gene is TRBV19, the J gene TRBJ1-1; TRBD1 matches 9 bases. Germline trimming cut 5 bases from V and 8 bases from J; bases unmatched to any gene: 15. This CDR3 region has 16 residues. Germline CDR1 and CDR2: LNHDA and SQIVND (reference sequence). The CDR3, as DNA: TGTGCCAGTAGTGCCGCGCACAAAACCGGGACAGGGGAAGCTTTCTTT. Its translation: CASSAAHKTGTGEAFF.

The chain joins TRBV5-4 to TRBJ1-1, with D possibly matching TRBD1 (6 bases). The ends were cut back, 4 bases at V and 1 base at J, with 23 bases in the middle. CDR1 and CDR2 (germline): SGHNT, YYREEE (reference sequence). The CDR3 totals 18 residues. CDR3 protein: CASSPARAGVPPNTEAFF. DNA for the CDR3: TGTGCCAGCAGCCCGGCGAGGGCAGGGGTCCCCCCGAACACTGAAGCTTTCTTT.

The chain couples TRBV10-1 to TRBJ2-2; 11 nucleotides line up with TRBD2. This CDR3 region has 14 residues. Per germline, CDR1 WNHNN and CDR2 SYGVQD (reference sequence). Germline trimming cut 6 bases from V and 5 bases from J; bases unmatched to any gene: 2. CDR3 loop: CASRTSGSTGELFF. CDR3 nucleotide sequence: TGCGCCAGCAGAACTAGCGGGAGTACCGGGGAGCTGTTTTTT.

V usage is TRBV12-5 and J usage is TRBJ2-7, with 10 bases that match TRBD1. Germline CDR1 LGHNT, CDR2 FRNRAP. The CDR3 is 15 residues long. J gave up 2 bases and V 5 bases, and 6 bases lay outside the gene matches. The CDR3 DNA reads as TGTGCTAGTGGTCAACCGGGACAGGGGACCTACGAGCAGTACTTC. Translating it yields CASGQPGQGTYEQYF.

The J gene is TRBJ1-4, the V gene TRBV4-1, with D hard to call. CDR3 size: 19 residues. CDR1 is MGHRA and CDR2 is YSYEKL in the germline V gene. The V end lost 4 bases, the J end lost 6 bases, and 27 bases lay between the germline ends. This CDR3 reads CASSPCADRRLEGDEKLFF. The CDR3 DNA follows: TGCGCCAGCAGCCCCTGTGCTGATCGACGACTGGAGGGTGATGAAAAACTGTTTTTT.

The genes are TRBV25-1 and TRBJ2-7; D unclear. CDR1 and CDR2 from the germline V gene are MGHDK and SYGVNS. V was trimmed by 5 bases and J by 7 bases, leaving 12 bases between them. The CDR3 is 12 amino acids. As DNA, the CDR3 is TGTGCCAGCAGTAACTCCCTCGGGGAGCAGTACTTC. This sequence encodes CASSNSLGEQYF.

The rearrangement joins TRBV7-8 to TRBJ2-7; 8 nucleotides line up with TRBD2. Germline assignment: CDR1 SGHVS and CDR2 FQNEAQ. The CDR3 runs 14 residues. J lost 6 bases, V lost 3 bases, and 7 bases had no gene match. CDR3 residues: CASSFPGLAGEQYF. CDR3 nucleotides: TGTGCCAGCAGCTTCCCCGGACTAGCTGGCGAGCAGTACTTC.

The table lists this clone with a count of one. The CDR3 sequence: CSVEECRTSGRSDKETQYF. Written as DNA, the CDR3 is TGCAGCGTTGAAGAATGTAGAACTAGCGGGAGGTCGGACAAAGAGACCCAGTACTTC. V usage is TRBV29-1 and J usage is TRBJ2-5, with 12 nucleotides matching TRBD2. V was clipped by 0 bases and J by 3 bases; unmatched bases: 14. There are 19 residues in the CDR3. The V gene's germline CDR1 is SQVTM and CDR2 ANQGSEA. Full variable domain (outside the CDR3, taken from reference TRBV29-1 and TRBJ2-5): SAVISQKPSRDICQRGTSLTIQCQVDSQVTMMFWYRQQPGQSLTLIATANQGSEATYESGFVIDKFPISRPNLTFSTLTVSNMSPEDSSIYLCSVEECRTSGRSDKETQYFGPGTRLLVL.

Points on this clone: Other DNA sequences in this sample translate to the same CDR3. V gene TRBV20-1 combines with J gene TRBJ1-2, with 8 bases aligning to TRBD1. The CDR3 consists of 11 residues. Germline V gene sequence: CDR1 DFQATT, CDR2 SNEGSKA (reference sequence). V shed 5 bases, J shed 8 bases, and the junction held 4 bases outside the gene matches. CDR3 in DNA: TGCAGTGCTGCCAGGGGGCGAGGCTACACCTTC. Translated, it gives CSAARGRGYTF.

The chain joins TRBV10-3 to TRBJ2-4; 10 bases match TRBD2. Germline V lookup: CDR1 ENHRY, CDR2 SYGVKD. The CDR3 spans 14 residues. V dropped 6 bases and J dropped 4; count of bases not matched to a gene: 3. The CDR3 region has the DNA TGTGCCATCAGCCCACTAGCGGGAAAAAACATTCAGTACTTC. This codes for CAISPLAGKNIQYF.

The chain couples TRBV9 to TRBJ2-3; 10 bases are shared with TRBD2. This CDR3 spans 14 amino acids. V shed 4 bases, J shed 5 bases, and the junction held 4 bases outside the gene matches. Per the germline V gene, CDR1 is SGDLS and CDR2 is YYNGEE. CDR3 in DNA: TGTGCCAGCAGCTCGGGACTAGCGAAAGATACGCAGTATTTT. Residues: CASSSGLAKDTQYF.

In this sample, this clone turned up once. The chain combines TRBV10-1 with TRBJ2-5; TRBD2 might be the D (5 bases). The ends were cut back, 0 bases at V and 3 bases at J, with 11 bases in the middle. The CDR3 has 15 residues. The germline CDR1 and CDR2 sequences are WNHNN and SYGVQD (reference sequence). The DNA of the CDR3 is TGCGCCAGCAGTGAGTCCCCAACTAGGGAAGAGACCCAGTACTTC. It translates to CASSESPTREETQYF.

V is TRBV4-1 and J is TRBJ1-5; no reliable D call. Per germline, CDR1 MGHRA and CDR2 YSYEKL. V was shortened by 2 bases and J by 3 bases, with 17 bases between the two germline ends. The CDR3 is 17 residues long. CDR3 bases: TGCGCCAGCAGCCAAAGTTATATTATCGACAACAATCAGCCCCAGCATTTT. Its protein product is CASSQSYIIDNNQPQHF.

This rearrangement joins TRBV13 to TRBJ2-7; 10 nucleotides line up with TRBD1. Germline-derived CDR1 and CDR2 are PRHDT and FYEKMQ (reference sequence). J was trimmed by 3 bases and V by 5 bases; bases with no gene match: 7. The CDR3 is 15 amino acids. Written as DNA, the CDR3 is TGTGCCAGCAGCCCGGGGGGACAGGGGAACTACGAGCAGTACTTC. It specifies CASSPGGQGNYEQYF.

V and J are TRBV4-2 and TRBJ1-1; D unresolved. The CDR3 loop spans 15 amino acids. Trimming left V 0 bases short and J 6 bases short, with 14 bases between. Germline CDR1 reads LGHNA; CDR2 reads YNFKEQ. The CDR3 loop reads CASSQDPVPIPEAFF. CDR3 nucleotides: TGTGCCAGCAGCCAAGATCCAGTCCCCATCCCTGAAGCTTTCTTT.

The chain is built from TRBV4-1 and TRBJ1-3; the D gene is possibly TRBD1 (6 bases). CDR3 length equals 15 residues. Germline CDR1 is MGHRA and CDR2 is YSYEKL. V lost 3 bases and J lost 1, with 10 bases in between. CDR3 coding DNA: TGCGCCAGCAGCCAGACACAGGGATCTGGAAACACCATATATTTT. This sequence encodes CASSQTQGSGNTIYF.

In DNA, the CDR3 is TGCAGCGCCGCGGACAGGGCCCCGAACACTGAAGCTTTCTTT. Protein product: CSAADRAPNTEAFF. The V and J genes are TRBV29-1 and TRBJ1-1; TRBD1 matches 8 bases. Germline lookup yields CDR1 SQVTM and CDR2 ANQGSEA. Germline trimming cut 7 bases from V and 1 base from J; bases unmatched to any gene: 8. The CDR3 length is 14 residues.

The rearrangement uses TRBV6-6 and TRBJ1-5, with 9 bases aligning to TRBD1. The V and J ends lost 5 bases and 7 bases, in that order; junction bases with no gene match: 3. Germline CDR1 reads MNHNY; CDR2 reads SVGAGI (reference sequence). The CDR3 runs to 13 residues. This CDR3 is CASSDRGDQPQHF. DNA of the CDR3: TGTGCCAGCAGTGACAGGGGGGACCAGCCCCAGCATTTT.

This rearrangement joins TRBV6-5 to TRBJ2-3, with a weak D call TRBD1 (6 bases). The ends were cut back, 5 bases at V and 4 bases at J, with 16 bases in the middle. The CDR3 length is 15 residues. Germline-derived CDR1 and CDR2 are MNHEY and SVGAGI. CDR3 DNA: TGTGCCAGCAGTACGCAGGGGAGTGGAGCAGATACGCAGTATTTT. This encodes CASSTQGSGADTQYF.

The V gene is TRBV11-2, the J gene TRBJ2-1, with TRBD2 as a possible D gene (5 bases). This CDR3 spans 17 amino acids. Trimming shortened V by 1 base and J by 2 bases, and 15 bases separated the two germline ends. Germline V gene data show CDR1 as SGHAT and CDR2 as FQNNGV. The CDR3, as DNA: TGTGCCAGCAGCTTAGGAGGGCTTCCAAGCCCCTACAATGAGCAGTTCTTC. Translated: CASSLGGLPSPYNEQFF. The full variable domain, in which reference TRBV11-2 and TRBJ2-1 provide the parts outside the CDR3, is EAGVAQSPRYKIIEKRQSVAFWCNPISGHATLYWYQQILGQGPKLLIQFQNNGVVDDSQLPKDRFSAERLKGVDSTLKIQPAKLEDSAVYLCASSLGGLPSPYNEQFFGPGTRLTVL.

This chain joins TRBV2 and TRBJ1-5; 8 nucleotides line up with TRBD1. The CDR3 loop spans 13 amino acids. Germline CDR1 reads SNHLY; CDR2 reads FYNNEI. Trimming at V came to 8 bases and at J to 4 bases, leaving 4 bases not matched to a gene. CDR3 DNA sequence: TGTGCCAGCCGGACAGGGTGGAATCAGCCCCAGCATTTT. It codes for CASRTGWNQPQHF.

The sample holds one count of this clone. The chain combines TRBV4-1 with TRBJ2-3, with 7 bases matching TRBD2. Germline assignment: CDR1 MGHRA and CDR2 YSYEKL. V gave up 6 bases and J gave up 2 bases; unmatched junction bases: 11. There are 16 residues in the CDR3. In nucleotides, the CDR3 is TGCGCCAGCAGACGGGAGGTGGAAACTGACACAGATACGCAGTATTTT. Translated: CASRREVETDTDTQYF.

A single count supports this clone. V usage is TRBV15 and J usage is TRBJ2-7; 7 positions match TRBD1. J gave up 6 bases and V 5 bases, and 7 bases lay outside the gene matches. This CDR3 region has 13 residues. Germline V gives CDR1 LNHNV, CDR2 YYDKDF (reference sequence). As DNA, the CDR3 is TGTGCCACCAGCGACAGATACAGGGGCGAGCAGTACTTC. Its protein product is CATSDRYRGEQYF.

CDR3 sequence: CASSVELVLAGGLLYNEQFF. CDR3 sequence (DNA): TGTGCCAGCAGCGTAGAACTTGTACTAGCGGGAGGGCTACTTTACAATGAGCAGTTCTTC. V gene TRBV9 combines with J gene TRBJ2-1; 13 nucleotides agree with TRBD2. The length of the CDR3 is 20 residues. Looked up from germline, CDR1 is SGDLS and CDR2 is YYNGEE. With V trimmed by 0 bases and J by 4 bases, 13 bases remained unmatched. Full variable domain (remainder filled in from reference TRBV9 and TRBJ2-1): DSGVTQTPKHLITATGQRVTLRCSPRSGDLSVYWYQQSLDQGLQFLIQYYNGEERAKGNILERFSAQQFPDLHSELNLSSLELGDSALYFCASSVELVLAGGLLYNEQFFGPGTRLTVL.

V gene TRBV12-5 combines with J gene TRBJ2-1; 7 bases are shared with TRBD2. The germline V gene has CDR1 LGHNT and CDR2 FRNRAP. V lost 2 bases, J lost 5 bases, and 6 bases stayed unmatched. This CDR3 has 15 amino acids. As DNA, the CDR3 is TGTGCTAGTGGTTTGATCGCGGGAGCTAACAATGAGCAGTTCTTC. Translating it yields CASGLIAGANNEQFF.